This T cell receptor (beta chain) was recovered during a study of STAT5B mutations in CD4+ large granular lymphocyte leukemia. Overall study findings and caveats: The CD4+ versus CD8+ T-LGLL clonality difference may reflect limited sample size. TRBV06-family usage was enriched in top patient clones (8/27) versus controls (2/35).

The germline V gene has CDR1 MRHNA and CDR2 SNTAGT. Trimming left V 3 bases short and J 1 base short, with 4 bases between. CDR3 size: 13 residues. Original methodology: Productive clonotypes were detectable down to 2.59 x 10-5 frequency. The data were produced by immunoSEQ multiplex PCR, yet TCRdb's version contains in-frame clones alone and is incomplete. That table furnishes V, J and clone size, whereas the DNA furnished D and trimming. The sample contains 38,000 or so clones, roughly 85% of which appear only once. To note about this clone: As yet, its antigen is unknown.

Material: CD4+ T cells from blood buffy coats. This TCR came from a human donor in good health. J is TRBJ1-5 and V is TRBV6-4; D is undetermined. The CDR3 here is CASSEQSNQPQHF. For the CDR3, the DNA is TGTGCCAGCAGTGAGCAAAGCAATCAGCCCCAGCATTTT.